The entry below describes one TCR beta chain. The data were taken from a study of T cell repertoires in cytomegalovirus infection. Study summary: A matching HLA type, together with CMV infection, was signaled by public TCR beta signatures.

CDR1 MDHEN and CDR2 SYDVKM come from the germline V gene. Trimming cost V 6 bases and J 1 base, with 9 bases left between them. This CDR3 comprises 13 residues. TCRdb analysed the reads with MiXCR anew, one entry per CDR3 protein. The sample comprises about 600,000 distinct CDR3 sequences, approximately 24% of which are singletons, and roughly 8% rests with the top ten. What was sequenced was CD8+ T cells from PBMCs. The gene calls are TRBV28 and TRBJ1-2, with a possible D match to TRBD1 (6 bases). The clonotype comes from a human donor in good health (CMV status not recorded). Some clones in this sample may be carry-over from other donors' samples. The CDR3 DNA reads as TGTGCCAGCAGGCAGGACAGTAACTATGGCTACACCTTC. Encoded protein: CASRQDSNYGYTF.